The clone carrying this T cell receptor (beta chain) appeared a few times. The antigen remains undetermined. The CDR3 is made up of 16 amino acids. V gave up 6 bases and J gave up 5 bases; unmatched junction bases: 10. Germline CDR1 MDHEN, CDR2 SYDVKM. This record belongs to a study of vaccination and CD4 T cells after COVID-19. Study information: Typically, post-vaccine samples were obtained a median about 79 days after dose two, within a range of 14 to 241.

Time point here: late sampling 161 to 241 days after vaccination in a few convalescent patients. The treatment: approximately 9-day PBMC culture with coronavirus spike peptide pools or control peptides (ViraFEST assay). Peptide pools at 8.5 to 10 ug/ml stimulated under 2.5 million PBMCs per well with roughly 10 IU/ml IL-2. Cultured CD4+ T cells had their DNA profiled by the Oncomine TCR Beta short-read assay. MiXCR was run by TCRdb on the PCR reads, yielding one entry per CDR3 protein. Of 23,000 or so distinct CDR3 sequences listed, about 30% are singletons. The sample was CD4+ T cells from blood, cultured in vitro, taken about 7 months after SARS-CoV-2 vaccination. This chain joins TRBV28 and TRBJ2-5; 12 bases align to TRBD2. This clonotype originated in a human donor who had recovered from COVID-19. This CDR3 is CASRNPSGRAAETQYF. Written as DNA, the CDR3 is TGTGCCAGCAGAAATCCTAGCGGGAGGGCCGCGGAGACCCAGTACTTC.